This TCR beta chain was sequenced during a study of synovial regulatory T cells in juvenile arthritis. CDR3 size: 15 residues. The DNA is unrecorded. CDR1 SGHTA and CDR2 FQGNSA come from the germline V gene. Assay: immunoSEQ multiplex PCR; the TCRdb copy retains only in-frame clones and omits some. The specimen's table records 1,500 to 2,000 clones. In terms of frequency, this clone is medium-sized. Synovial fluid was collected with matched peripheral blood from each patient with active arthritis. The approximately eleven donors had active juvenile idiopathic arthritis, with 3 polyarticular and 8 oligoarticular cases.

The rearrangement joins TRBV7-2 to TRBJ2-7; TCRdb proposes TRBD2, but this gene call is untestable without DNA. The TCR sequence derives from a donor aged 2-29 years with juvenile idiopathic arthritis. Input material: Treg cells from the synovium. The CDR3: CASSSTSGMTYEQYF.